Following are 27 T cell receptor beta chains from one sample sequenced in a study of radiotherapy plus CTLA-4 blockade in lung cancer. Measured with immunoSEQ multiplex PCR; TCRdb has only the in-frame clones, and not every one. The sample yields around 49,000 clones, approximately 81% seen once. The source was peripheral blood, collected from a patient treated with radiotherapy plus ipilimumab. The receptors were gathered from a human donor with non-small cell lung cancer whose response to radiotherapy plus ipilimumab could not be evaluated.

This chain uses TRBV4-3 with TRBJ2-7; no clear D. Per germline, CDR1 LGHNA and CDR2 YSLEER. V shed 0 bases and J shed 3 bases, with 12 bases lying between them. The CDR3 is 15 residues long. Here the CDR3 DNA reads TGCGCCAGCAGCCAAGATCTGCGGCCTAACTACGAGCAGTACTTC. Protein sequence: CASSQDLRPNYEQYF.

CDR3 DNA: TGTGCCAGCAGTGATATCTCTATTTACCTGGATTCACCCCTCCACTTT. Its protein product is CASSDISIYLDSPLHF. The chain employs TRBV28 and TRBJ1-6; no definite D call. V lost 5 bases and J lost 8, with 19 bases in between. Germline V gene data show CDR1 as MDHEN and CDR2 as SYDVKM. The CDR3 is 16 residues long. The full variable domain, its missing parts supplied by reference TRBV28 and TRBJ1-6, is DVKVTQSSRYLVKRTGEKVFLECVQDMDHENMFWYRQDPGLGLRLIYFSYDVKMKEKGDIPEGYSVSREKKERFSLILESASTNQTSMYLCASSDISIYLDSPLHFGNGTRLTVT.

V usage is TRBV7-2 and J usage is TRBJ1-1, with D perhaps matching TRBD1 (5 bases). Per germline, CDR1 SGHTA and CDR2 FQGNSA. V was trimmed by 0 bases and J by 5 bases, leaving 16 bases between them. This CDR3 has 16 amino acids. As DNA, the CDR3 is TGTGCCAGCAGCTTAGCAACCGGGACGGGGGGGACTGAAGCTTTCTTT. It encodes CASSLATGTGGTEAFF.

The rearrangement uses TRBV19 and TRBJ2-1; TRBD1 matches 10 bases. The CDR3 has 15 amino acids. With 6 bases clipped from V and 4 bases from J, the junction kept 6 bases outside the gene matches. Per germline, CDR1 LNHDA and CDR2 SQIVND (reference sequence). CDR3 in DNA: TGTGCCAGTAGCGGCAGGACAGGGGGTTACAATGAGCAGTTCTTC. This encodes CASSGRTGGYNEQFF.

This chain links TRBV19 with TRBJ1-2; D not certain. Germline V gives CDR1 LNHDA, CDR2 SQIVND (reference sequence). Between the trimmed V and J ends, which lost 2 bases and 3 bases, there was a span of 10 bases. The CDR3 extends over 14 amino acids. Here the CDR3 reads CASSISDHYYGYTF. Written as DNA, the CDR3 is TGTGCCAGTAGTATATCTGATCACTACTATGGCTACACCTTC.

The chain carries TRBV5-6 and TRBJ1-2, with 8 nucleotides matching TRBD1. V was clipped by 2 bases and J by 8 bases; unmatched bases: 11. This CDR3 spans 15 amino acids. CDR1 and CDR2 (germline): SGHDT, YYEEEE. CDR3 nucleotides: TGTGCCAGCAGCTTCCGGGACAGGTTGGGGGCCGGCTACACCTTC. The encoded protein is CASSFRDRLGAGYTF.

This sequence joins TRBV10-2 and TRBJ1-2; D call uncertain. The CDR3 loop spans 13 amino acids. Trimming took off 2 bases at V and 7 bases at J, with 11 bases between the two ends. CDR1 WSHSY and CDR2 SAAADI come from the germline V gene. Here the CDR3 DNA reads TGCGCCAGCAGTGAGGGAGGTTCTCGTGGCTACACCTTC. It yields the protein CASSEGGSRGYTF.

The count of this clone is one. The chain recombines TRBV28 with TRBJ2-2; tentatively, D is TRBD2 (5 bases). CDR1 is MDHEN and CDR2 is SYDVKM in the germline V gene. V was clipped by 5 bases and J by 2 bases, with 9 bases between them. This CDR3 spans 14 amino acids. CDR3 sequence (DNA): TGTGCCAGCAGTACCGGGATCAACACCGGGGAGCTGTTTTTT. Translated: CASSTGINTGELFF. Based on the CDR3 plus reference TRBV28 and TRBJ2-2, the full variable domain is DVKVTQSSRYLVKRTGEKVFLECVQDMDHENMFWYRQDPGLGLRLIYFSYDVKMKEKGDIPEGYSVSREKKERFSLILESASTNQTSMYLCASSTGINTGELFFGEGSRLTVL.

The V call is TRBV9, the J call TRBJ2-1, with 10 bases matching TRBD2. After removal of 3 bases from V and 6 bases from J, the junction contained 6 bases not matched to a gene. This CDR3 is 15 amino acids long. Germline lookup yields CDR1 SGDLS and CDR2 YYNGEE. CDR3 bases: TGTGCCAGCAGCGGGTGGGGGACTAGCGTCAATGAGCAGTTCTTC. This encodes CASSGWGTSVNEQFF.

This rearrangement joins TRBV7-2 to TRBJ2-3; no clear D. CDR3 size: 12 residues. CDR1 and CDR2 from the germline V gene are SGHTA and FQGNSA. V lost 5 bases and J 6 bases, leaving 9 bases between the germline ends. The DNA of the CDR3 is TGTGCCAGCAGCACCCGGTTGGATACGCAGTATTTT. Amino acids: CASSTRLDTQYF.

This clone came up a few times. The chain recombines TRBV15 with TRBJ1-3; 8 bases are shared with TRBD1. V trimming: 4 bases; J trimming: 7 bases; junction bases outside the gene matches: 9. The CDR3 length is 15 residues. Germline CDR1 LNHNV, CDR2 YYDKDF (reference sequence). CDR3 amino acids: CATSTRDRQRNTIYF. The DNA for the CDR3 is TGTGCCACCAGCACCCGGGACAGGCAGCGGAACACCATATATTTT. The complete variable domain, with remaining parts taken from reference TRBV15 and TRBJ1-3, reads DAMVIQNPRYQVTQFGKPVTLSCSQTLNHNVMYWYQQKSSQAPKLLFHYYDKDFNNEADTPDNFQSRRPNTSFCFLDIRSPGLGDTAMYLCATSTRDRQRNTIYFGEGSWLTVV.

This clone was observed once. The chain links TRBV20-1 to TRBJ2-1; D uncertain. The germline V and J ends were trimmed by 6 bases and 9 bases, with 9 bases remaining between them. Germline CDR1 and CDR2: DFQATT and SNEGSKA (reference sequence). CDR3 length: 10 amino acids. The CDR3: CSATDSEQFF. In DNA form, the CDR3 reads TGCAGTGCCACCGACTCTGAGCAGTTCTTC.

The CDR3 DNA reads as TGTGCCAGCAGTGACTCGAACAGGTTCGGCTACACCTTC. Its protein product is CASSDSNRFGYTF. V usage is TRBV6-4 and J usage is TRBJ1-2, with a weak D call TRBD1 (5 bases). From germline, CDR1 is MRHNA and CDR2 SNTAGT. V lost 0 bases and J lost 8, with 10 bases in between. This CDR3 has 13 residues.

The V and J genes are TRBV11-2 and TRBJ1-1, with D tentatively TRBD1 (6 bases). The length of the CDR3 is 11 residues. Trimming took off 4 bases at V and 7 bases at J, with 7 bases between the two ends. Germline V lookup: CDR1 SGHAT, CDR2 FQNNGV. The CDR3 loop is CASSSQGEAFF. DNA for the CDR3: TGTGCCAGCAGCTCACAGGGTGAAGCTTTCTTT.

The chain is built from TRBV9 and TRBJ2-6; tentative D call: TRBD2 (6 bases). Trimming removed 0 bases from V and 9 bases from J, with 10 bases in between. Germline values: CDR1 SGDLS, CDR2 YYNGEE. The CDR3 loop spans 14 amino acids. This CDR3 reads CASSVAVEGNVLTF. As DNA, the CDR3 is TGTGCCAGCAGCGTAGCCGTGGAGGGCAACGTCCTGACTTTC.

CDR3 nucleotides: TGTGCCAGCAGCTTAACCCCTACCGGTACGCAGTATTTT. This sequence encodes CASSLTPTGTQYF. The gene calls are TRBV7-3 and TRBJ2-3; no definite D call. The CDR3 extends over 13 amino acids. In germline, CDR1 is SGHTA, CDR2 FQGTGA. The germline V and J ends were trimmed by 0 bases and 8 bases, with 9 bases remaining between them.

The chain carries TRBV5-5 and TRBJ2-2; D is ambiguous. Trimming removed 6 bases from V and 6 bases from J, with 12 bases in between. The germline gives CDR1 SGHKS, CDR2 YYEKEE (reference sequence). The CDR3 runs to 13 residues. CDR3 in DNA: TGTGCCAGCACATCCGAGGTCCCCGGGGAGCTGTTTTTT. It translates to CASTSEVPGELFF.

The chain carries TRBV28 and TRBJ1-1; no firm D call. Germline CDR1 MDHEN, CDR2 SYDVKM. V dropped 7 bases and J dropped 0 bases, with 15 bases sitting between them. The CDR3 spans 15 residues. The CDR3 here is CASTRLTGLNTEAFF. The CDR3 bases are TGTGCCAGCACGAGACTGACGGGGTTGAACACTGAAGCTTTCTTT.

CDR3 nucleotide sequence: TGTGCCAGCAGCTCCCGAGGACAGGGCAGAGCGGGAAACACCATATATTTT. It is translated as CASSSRGQGRAGNTIYF. This chain links TRBV5-4 with TRBJ1-3, with TRBD1 matching over 8 bases. Germline-derived CDR1 and CDR2 are SGHNT and YYREEE (reference sequence). Trimming took 3 bases from V and 4 from J; bases not matched to a gene: 12. The CDR3 runs 17 residues.

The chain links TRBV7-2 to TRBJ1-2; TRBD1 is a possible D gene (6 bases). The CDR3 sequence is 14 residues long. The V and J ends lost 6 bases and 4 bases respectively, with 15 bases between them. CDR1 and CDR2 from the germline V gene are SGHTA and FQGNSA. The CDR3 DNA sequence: TGTGCCAGCAGTTTTCACAGGGATGGCTATGGCTACACCTTC. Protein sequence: CASSFHRDGYGYTF.

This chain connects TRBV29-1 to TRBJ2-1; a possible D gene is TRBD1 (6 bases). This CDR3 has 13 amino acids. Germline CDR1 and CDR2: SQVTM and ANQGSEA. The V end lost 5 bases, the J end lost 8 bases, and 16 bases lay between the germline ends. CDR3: CSVRTAKTDEQFF. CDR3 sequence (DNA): TGCAGCGTTAGGACAGCTAAGACCGATGAGCAGTTCTTC.

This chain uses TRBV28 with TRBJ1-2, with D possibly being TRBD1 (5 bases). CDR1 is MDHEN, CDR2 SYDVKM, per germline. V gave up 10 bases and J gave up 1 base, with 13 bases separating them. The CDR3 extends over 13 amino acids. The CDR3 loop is CATWTTSNYGYTF. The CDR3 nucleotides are TGTGCCACCTGGACAACGAGTAACTATGGCTACACCTTC.

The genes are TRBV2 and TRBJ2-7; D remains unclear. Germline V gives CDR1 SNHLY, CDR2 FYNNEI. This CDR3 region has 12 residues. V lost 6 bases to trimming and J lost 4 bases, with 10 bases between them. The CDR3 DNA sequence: TGTGCCAGCAGGGGCCTCTTTTACGAGCAGTACTTC. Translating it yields CASRGLFYEQYF.

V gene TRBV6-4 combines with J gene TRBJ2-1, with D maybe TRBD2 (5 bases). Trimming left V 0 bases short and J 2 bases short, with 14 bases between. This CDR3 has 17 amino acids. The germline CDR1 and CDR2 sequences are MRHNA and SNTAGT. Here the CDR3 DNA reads TGTGCCAGCAGTGACTCGAAGCTACGGGGTCCCTACAATGAGCAGTTCTTC. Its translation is CASSDSKLRGPYNEQFF.

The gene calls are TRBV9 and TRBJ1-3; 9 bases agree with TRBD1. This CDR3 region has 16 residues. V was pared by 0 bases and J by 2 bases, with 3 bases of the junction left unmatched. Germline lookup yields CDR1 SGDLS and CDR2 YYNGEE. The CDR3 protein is CASSVGGQGAGNTIYF. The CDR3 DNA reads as TGTGCCAGCAGCGTAGGGGGACAGGGCGCTGGAAACACCATATATTTT.

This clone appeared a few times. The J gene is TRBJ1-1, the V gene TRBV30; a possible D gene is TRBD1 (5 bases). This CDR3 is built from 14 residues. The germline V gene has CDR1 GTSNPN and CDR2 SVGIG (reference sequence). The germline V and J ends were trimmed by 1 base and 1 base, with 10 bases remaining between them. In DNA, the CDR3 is TGTGCCTGGAGTGCCGGGGGAGAGAACACTGAAGCTTTCTTT. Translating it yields CAWSAGGENTEAFF. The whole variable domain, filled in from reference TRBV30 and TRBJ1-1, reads SQTIHQWPATLVQPVGSPLSLECTVEGTSNPNLYWYRQAAGRGLQLLFYSVGIGQISSEVPQNLSASRPQDRQFILSSKKLLLSDSGFYLCAWSAGGENTEAFFGQGTRLTVV.

The CDR3 reads CASSFLPTDTQYF. CDR3 bases: TGTGCCAGCAGCTTCCTCCCCACAGATACGCAGTATTTT. The chain couples TRBV7-2 to TRBJ2-3; D is unresolved. CDR1 SGHTA and CDR2 FQGNSA come from the germline V gene. The CDR3 extends over 13 amino acids. V lost 3 bases to trimming and J lost 2 bases, with 6 bases between them.